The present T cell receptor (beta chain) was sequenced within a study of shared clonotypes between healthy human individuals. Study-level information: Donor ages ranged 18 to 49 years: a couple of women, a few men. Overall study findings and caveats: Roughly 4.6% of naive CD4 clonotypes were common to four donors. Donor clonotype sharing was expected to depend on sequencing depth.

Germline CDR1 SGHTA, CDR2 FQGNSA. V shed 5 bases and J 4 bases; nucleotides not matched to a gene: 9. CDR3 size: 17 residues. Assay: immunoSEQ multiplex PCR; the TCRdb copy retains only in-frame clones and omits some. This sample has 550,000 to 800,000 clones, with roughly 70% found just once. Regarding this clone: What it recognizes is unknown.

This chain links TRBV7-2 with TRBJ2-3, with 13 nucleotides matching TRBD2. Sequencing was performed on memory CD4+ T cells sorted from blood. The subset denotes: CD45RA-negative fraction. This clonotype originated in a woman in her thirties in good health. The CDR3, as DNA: TGTGCCAGCAGCGACCCGGGACTAGCGGGAAGGCCAGATACGCAGTATTTT. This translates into CASSDPGLAGRPDTQYF.